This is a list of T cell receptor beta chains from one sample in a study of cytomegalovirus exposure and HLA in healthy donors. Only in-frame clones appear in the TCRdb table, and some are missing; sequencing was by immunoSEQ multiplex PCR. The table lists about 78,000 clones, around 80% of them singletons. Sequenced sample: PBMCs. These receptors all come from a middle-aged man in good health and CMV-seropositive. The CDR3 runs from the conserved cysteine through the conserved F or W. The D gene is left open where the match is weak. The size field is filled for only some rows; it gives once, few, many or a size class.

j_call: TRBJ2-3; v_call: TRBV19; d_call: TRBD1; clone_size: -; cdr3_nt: TGTGCCAGTCTGATGACAGGGGACTCAGCCGATACGCAGTATTTT; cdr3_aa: CASLMTGDSADTQYF
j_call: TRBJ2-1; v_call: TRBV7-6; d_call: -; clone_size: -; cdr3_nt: TGTGCCAGCAGCTTAGCGGGAGAGGAGCAGTTCTTC; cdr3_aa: CASSLAGEEQFF
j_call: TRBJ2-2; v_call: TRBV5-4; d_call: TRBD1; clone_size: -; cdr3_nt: TGTGCCAGCAGCTCGAACAGGGGGCCGAGCACCGGGGAGCTGTTTTTT; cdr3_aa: CASSSNRGPSTGELFF
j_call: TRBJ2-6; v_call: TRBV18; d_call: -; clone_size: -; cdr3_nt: TGTGCCAGCTCACCACAAACCCCGAGGGAGGCCAACGGCCTGACTTTC; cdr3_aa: CASSPQTPREANGLTF
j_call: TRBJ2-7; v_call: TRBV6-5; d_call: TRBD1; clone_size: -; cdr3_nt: TGTGCCAGCAGTTACTCAGGGGGCTTCTACGAGCAGTACTTC; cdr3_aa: CASSYSGGFYEQYF
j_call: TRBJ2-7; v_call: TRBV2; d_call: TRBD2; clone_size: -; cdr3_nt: TGTGCCAGCAGTATGGGACTAGCGGGAGGCGCGAGCTCCTACGAGCAGTACTTC; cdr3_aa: CASSMGLAGGASSYEQYF
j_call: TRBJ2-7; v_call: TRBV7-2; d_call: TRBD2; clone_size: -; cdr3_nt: TGTGCCAGCAGCTACCAGCGGGGCGAGCAGTACTTC; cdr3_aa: CASSYQRGEQYF
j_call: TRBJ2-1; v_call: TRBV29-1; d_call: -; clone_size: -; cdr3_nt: TGCAGCGTCGGACACTGGACAGTGACAAGGGATGAGCAGTTCTTC; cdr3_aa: CSVGHWTVTRDEQFF
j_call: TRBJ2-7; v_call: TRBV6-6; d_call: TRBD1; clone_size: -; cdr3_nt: TGTGCCAGCAGGAACGGACAGGGAGTCTACGAGCAGTACTTC; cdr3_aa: CASRNGQGVYEQYF
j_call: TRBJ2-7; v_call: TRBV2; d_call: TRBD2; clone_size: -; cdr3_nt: TGTGCCAGCAGTGGGGGACTAGCGGGAGGGTACGAGCAGTACTTC; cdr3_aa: CASSGGLAGGYEQYF
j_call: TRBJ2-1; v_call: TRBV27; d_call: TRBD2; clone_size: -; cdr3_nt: TGTGCCAGCAGCCAACTAGCGAGCTCCTACAATGAGCAGTTCTTC; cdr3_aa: CASSQLASSYNEQFF
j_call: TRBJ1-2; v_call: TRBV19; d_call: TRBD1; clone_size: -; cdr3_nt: TGTGCCAGTAGTCCCCGCGGGACAGGGGGGTATGGCTACACCTTC; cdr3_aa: CASSPRGTGGYGYTF
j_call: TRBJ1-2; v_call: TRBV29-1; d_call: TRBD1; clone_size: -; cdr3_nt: TGCAGCGTTGGGGGACAGAGCGCAATCTATGGCTACACCTTC; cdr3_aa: CSVGGQSAIYGYTF
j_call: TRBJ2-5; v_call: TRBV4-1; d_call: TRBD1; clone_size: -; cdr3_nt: TGCGCCAGCAGCCCCACGGGGACAGATCAAGAGACCCAGTACTTC; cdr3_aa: CASSPTGTDQETQYF
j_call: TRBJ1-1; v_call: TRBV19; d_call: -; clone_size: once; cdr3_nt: TGTGCCAGTAGTAGGGATACAGGGTTCGCTGAAGCTTTCTTT; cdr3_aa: CASSRDTGFAEAFF
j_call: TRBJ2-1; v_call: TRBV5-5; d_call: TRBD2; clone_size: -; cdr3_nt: TGTGCCAGCTTAAAATTAGCGGGAAACAATGAGCAGTTCTTC; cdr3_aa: CASLKLAGNNEQFF
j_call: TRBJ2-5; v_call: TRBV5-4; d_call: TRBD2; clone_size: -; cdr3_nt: TGTGCCAGCAGCAAGCTTTCGGGGACTAGCGGGACAGAGACCCAGTACTTC; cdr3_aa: CASSKLSGTSGTETQYF
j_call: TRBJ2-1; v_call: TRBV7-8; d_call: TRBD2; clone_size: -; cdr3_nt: TGTGCCAGCACCCCAATGACTAGCGAGATGTACAATGAGCAGTTCTTC; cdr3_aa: CASTPMTSEMYNEQFF
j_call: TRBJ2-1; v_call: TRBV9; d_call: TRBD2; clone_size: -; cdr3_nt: TGTGCCAGCACGCCGGGACTAGCCTACAATGAGCAGTTCTTC; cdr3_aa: CASTPGLAYNEQFF
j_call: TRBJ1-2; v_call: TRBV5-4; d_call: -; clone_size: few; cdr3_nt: TGTGCCAGCAGCTTTGGGACATGGGCTTTTAGGGGCTACACCTTC; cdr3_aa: CASSFGTWAFRGYTF
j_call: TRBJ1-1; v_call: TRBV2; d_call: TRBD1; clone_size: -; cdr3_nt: TGTGCCAGCAGAGTTCTCGGACAGGGGGGCCGTGAAGCTTTCTTT; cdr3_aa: CASRVLGQGGREAFF
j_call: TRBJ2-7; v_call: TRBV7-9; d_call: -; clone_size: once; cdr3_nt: TGTGCCAGCAGCTCTGCGGGTAAGGCAGGTGAGCAGTACTTC; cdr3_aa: CASSSAGKAGEQYF
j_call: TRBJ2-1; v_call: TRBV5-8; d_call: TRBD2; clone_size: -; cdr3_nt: TGTGCCAGCAGCGAAAGGACTAGCGGGAGTCCCTACAATGAGCAGTTCTTC; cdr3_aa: CASSERTSGSPYNEQFF
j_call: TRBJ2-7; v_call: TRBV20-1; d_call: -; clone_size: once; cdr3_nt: TGCAGTGCCCCCTTTGCCTACGAGCAGTACTTC; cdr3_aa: CSAPFAYEQYF
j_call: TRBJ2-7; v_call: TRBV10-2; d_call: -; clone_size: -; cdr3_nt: TGCGCCAGCAGTGATCTGGACACCGCCTACGAGCAGTACTTC; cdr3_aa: CASSDLDTAYEQYF
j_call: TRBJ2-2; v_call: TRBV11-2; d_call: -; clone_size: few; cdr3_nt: TGTGCCAGCAGCTTCACAGCGGGTCTGAACACCGGGGAGCTGTTTTTT; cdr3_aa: CASSFTAGLNTGELFF
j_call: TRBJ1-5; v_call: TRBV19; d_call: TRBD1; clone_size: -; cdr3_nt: TGTGCCAGTGGGCCCGGGGGACAGGGGAATCAGCCCCAGCATTTT; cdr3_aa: CASGPGGQGNQPQHF
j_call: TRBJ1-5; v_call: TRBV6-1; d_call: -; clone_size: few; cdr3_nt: TGTGCCAGCAGTGGACAGTTCTATAGCAATCAGCCCCAGCATTTT; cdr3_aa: CASSGQFYSNQPQHF
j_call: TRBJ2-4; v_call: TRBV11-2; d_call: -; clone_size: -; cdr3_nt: TGTGCCAGCAGCCCACGGGGGGCGGGGGCCGGCAAAAACATTCAGTACTTC; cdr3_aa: CASSPRGAGAGKNIQYF
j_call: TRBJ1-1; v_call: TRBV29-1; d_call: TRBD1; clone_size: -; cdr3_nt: TGCAGCGTAGACCGACAGGGGGACCCGCTGGGCACTGAAGCTTTCTTT; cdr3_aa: CSVDRQGDPLGTEAFF
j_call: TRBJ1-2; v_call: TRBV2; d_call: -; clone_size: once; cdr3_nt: TGTGCCAGCATTCGACTTCAGGGGAGTGGAGGAGGCTACACCTTC; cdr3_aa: CASIRLQGSGGGYTF
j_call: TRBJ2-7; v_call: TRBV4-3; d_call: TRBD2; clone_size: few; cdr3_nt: TGCGCCAGCAGCCACCTAGGGCAGGGAGGGGCCTACGAGCAGTACTTC; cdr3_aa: CASSHLGQGGAYEQYF